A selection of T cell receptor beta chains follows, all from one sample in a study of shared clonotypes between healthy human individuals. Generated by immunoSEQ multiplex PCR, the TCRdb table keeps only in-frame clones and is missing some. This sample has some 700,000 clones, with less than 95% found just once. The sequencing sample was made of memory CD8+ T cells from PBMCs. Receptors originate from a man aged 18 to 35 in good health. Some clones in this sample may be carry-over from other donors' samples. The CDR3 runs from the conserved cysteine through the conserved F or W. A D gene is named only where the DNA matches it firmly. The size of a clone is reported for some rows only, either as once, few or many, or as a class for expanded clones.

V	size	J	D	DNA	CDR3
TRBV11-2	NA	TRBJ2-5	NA	TGTGCCAGCAGCTTCATGACAGAAGAGACCCAGTACTTC	CASSFMTEETQYF
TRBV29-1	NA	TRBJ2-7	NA	TGCAGCGTTATTGGCGGCAGCTCTTTCTACGAGCAGTACTTC	CSVIGGSSFYEQYF
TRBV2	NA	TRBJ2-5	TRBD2	TGTGCCAGCAGTGATGTTCGACTAGCGGGAGGAGAGACCCAGTACTTC	CASSDVRLAGGETQYF
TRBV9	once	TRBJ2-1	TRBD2	TGTGCCAGCAGCGTAGCTACCCTAGCGGGAGGGAGTGATGAGCAGTTCTTC	CASSVATLAGGSDEQFF
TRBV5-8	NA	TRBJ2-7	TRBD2	TGTGCCAGCAACCCCGGACTAGCGGGAGTTGGCGAGCAGTACTTC	CASNPGLAGVGEQYF
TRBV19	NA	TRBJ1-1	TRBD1	TGTGCCAGTAGTATAAACAGGGGGCTGACTGAAGCTTTCTTT	CASSINRGLTEAFF
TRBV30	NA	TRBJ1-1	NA	TGTGCCTGGAGTGTCGGGCGAGGGACTGAAGCTTTCTTT	CAWSVGRGTEAFF
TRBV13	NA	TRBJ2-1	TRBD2	TGTGCCAGCAGCTTAGTGCGGGAGGGCCAAGTTGATGAGCAGTTCTTC	CASSLVREGQVDEQFF
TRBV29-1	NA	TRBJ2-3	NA	TGCAGCTCCTGGGGGCGCGATACGCAGTATTTT	CSSWGRDTQYF
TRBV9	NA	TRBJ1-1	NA	TGTGCCAGCAGCGTAGCCCCGCGCTGCACTGAAGCTTTCTTT	CASSVAPRCTEAFF
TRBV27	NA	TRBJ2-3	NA	TGTGCCAGCAGACGCGGCACGCTAGCGTTTAGCACAGATACGCAGTATTTT	CASRRGTLAFSTDTQYF
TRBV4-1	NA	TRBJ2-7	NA	TGCGCCAGCAGCCAAGATCTTTGGGGAGACGGTTACGAGCAGTACTTC	CASSQDLWGDGYEQYF
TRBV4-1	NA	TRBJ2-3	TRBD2	TGCGCCAGCAGCCAAGAGGGGACTAGCGGGATTGATACGCAGTATTTT	CASSQEGTSGIDTQYF
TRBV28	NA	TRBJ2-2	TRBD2	TGTGCCAGCAGCCTAGGGTGGCTAGCGGAAACCGCCCAAAACACCGGGGAGCTGTTTTTT	CASSLGWLAETAQNTGELFF
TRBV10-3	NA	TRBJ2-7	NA	TGTGCCATACAACAGGCTGGGGGCTACGAGCAGTACTTC	CAIQQAGGYEQYF
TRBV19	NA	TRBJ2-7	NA	TGTGCCAGTAGTATGAGTCAAAACCGGGCTTCACAGGAGCAGTACTTC	CASSMSQNRASQEQYF
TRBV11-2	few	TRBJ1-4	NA	TGTGCCAGCAGCCCCGGGCAGTCGGCCAAACTGTTTTTT	CASSPGQSAKLFF